The clone carrying this TCR beta chain was counted ten times or more. Its antigen is undetermined. This record belongs to a study of CD8 T cells in ankylosing spondylitis. General observations from the study: Disease-linked clones bore a CD8+ phenotype, appearing relatively rarely in peripheral blood.

One entry per CDR3 protein, called by TCRdb with MiXCR from the 5' RACE reads. The table shows 250,000 or so distinct CDR3 sequences, with roughly a quarter occurring only once. This TCR derives from a male donor with ankylosing spondylitis or in good health (not recorded which). The sequencing input was blood, either unsorted or a sorted T cell fraction (not recorded which).

The CDR3, as DNA: TGTGCCACCAGTGACCTGACTAGCGGGGGGGCCCCAGATACGCAGTATTTT. Protein sequence: CATSDLTSGGAPDTQYF. The gene calls are TRBV24-1 and TRBJ2-3, with TRBD2 matching 14 bases. The V gene's germline CDR1 is KGHDR and CDR2 SFDVKD. V trimming: 4 bases; J trimming: 4 bases; junction bases outside the gene matches: 6. The CDR3 has 17 residues.